This T cell receptor (beta chain) was found in a study of control samples from healthy donors and cancer patients. Assay: immunoSEQ multiplex PCR; the TCRdb copy retains only in-frame clones and omits some. The sample contains about 51,000 clones, about nine tenths of which appear only once. CDR1 and CDR2 from the germline V gene are MNHNS and SASEGT. V dropped 2 bases and J dropped 10 bases, with 12 bases sitting between them. This CDR3 has 14 residues. V and J are TRBV6-1 and TRBJ1-6; the D gene is possibly TRBD1 (5 bases). The receptor was isolated from a man aged 40-50 years with colorectal cancer. Sequencing was performed on PBMCs. CDR3 DNA: TGTGCCAGCAGTGAAATCCAGGGCGTCTCACCCCTCCACTTT. It encodes CASSEIQGVSPLHF.